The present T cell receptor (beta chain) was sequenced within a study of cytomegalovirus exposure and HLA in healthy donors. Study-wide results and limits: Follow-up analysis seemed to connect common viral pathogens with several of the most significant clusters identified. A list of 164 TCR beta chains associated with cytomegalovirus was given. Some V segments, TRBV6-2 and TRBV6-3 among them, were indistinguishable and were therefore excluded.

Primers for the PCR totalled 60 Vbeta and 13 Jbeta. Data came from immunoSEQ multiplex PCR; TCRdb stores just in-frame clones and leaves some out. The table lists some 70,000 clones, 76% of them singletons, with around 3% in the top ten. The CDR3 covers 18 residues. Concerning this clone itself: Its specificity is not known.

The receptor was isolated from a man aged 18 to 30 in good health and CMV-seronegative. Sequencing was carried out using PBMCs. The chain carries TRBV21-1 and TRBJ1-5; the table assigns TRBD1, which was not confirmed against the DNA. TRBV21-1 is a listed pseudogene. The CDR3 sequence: CASSKVGQGLFSNQPQHF. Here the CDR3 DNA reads TGTGCCAGCAGCAAAGTCGGCCAGGGGCTTTTTAGCAATCAGCCCCAGCATTTT.